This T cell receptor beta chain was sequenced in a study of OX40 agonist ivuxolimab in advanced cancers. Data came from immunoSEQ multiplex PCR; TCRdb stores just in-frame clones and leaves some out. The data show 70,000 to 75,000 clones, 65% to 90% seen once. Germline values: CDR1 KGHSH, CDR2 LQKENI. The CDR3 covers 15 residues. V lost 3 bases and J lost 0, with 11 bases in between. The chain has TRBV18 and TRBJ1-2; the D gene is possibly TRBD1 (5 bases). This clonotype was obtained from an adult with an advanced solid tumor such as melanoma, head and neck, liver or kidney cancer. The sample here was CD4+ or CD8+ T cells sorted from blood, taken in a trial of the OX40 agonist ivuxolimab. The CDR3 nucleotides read TGTGCCAGCTCACCGACGAAGGGGACTAACTATGGCTACACCTTC. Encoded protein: CASSPTKGTNYGYTF.